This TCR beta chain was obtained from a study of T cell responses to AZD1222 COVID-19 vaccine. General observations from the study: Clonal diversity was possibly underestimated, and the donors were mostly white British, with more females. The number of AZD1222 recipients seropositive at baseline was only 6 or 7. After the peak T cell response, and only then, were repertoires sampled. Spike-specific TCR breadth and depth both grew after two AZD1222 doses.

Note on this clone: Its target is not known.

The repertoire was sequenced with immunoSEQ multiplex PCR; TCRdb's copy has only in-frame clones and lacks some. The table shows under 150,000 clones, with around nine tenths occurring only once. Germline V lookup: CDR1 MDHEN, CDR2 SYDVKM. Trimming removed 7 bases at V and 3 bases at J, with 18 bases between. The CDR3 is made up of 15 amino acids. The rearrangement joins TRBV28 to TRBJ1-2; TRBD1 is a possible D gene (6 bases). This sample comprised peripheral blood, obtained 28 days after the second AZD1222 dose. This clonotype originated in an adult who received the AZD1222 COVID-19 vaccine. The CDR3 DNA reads TGTGCCAGCACCGACGAGGACAGAGAACACTATGGCTACACCTTC. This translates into CASTDEDREHYGYTF.